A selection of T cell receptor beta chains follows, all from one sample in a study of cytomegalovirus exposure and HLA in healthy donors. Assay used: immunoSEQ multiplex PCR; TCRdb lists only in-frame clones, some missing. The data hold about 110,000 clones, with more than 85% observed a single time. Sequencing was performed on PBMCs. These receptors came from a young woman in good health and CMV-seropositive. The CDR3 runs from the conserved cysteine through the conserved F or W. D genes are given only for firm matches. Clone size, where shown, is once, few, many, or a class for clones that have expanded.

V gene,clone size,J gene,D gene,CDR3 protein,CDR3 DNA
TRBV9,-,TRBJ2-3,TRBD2,CASSPGTRGDTDTQYF,TGTGCCAGCAGCCCAGGGACTAGGGGAGACACAGATACGCAGTATTTT
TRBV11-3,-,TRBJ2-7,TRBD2,CASSLTSGGAYEQYF,TGTGCCAGCAGCTTGACTAGCGGGGGTGCCTACGAGCAGTACTTC
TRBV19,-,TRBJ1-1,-,CASSILFDAGRNTEAFF,TGTGCCAGTAGTATTCTTTTCGACGCAGGCCGTAACACTGAAGCTTTCTTT
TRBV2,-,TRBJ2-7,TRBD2,CASSGLAGGPYEQYF,TGTGCCAGCTCGGGACTAGCGGGAGGGCCTTACGAGCAGTACTTC
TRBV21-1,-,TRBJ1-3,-,CASSRGSSGNTIYF,TGTGCCAGCAGCAGGGGCAGCTCTGGAAACACCATATATTTT
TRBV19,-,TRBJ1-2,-,CASSIDRRGGYGYTF,TGTGCCAGTAGTATAGATCGGAGGGGGGGCTATGGCTACACCTTC
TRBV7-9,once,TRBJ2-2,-,CASSLAWQGGTGELFF,TGTGCCAGCAGCTTAGCGTGGCAAGGGGGCACCGGGGAGCTGTTTTTT
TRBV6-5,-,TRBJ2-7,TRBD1,CASSYDRAITYEQYF,TGTGCCAGCAGTTACGACAGGGCCATAACCTACGAGCAGTACTTC
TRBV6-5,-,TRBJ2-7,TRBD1,CASSYSGQGYEQYF,TGTGCCAGCAGTTACTCGGGACAGGGTTACGAGCAGTACTTC
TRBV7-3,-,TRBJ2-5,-,CASSPLATSTKYF,TGTGCCAGCAGCCCCCTGGCGACTTCTACGAAGTACTTC
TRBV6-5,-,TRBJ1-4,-,CASSSTGLKEKLFF,TGTGCCAGCAGCTCGACAGGATTGAAGGAAAAACTGTTTTTT
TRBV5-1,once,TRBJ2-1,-,CASSPVYNEQFF,TGCGCCAGCAGCCCAGTGTACAATGAGCAGTTCTTC
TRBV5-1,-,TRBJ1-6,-,CASSLASGNSPLHF,TGCGCCAGCAGTCTCGCCTCAGGGAATTCACCCCTCCACTTT
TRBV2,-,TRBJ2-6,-,CASSLTNSGANVLTF,TGTGCCAGCAGCCTAACGAACTCTGGGGCCAACGTCCTGACTTTC
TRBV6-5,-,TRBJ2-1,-,CASSYRHGGMQFF,TGTGCCAGCAGTTACCGACACGGAGGGATGCAGTTCTTC
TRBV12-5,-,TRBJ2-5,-,CASGSNTGFGKTQYF,TGTGCTAGTGGTTCAAATACAGGGTTTGGAAAGACCCAGTACTTC
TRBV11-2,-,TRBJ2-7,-,CASSLVSEQYF,TGTGCCAGCAGCTTAGTTTCTGAGCAGTACTTC
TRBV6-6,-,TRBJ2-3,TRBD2,CASTPRAGGGDTQYF,TGTGCCAGCACCCCGAGGGCGGGGGGCGGAGATACGCAGTATTTT
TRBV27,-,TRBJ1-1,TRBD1,CASSFTGQTEAFF,TGTGCCAGCAGCTTTACGGGACAGACTGAAGCTTTCTTT
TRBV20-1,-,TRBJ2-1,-,CSANLDREQFF,TGCAGTGCTAACCTGGACAGAGAGCAGTTCTTC
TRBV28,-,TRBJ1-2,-,CASITGQRRGGYTF,TGTGCCAGCATTACCGGACAGCGACGTGGTGGCTACACCTTC
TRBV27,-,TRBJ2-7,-,CASSTDRISYEQYF,TGTGCCAGCAGTACCGACAGAATATCCTACGAGCAGTACTTC
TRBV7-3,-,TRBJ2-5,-,CASSPGVGETQYF,TGTGCCAGCAGCCCCGGGGTAGGAGAGACCCAGTACTTC
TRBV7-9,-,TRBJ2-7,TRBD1,CASSFDREAYEQYF,TGTGCCAGCAGCTTTGACAGGGAAGCCTACGAGCAGTACTTC
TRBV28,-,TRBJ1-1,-,CASSLRGGRTEAFF,TGTGCCAGCAGTTTAAGGGGGGGCCGGACTGAAGCTTTCTTT
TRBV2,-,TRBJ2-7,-,CASSVRQPYEQYF,TGTGCCAGCAGTGTGAGACAGCCCTACGAGCAGTACTTC
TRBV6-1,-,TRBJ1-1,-,CASSDRTRILRAEAFF,TGTGCCAGCAGTGATAGGACAAGGATCCTAAGGGCTGAAGCTTTCTTT
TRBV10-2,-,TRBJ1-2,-,CASSSNSYGYTF,TGCGCCAGCAGTTCGAACAGCTATGGCTACACCTTC
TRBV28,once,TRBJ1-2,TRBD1,CASSVTGVPHYGYTF,TGTGCCAGCAGTGTAACAGGGGTCCCACACTATGGCTACACCTTC
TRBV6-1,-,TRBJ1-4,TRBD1,CASSESGTGVEKLFF,TGTGCCAGCAGTGAATCCGGGACAGGGGTCGAAAAACTGTTTTTT
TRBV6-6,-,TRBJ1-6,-,CASNLGENSPLHF,TGTGCCAGCAACCTAGGAGAAAATTCACCCCTCCACTTT
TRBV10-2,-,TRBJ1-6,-,CASSENSHSPLHF,TGCGCCAGCAGCGAAAACAGCCATTCACCCCTCCACTTT
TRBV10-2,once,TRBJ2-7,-,CASSYRGYEQYF,TGCGCCAGCAGTTACAGAGGGTACGAGCAGTACTTC
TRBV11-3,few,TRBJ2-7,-,CASGRSTASYEQYF,TGTGCCAGCGGCAGGTCGACAGCCTCCTACGAGCAGTACTTC
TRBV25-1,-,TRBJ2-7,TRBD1,CASSEPRGQGRDEQYF,TGTGCCAGCAGTGAGCCTCGGGGACAGGGGAGGGACGAGCAGTACTTC
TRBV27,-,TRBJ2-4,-,CASSLSRSAKNIQYF,TGTGCCAGCAGTTTATCCCGGTCAGCCAAAAACATTCAGTACTTC
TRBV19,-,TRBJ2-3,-,CASSRTVTDTQYF,TGTGCCAGTAGTAGAACTGTTACAGATACGCAGTATTTT